A single sample gave rise to the 20 T cell receptor beta chains below, sequenced in a study of identifying expanded T cells in peripheral blood (dated by TCRdb to between 2018 and 2020). Libraries were constructed by the immunoSEQ multiplex PCR assay. In TCRdb, the immuneACCESS table is reduced to in-frame sequences with V and J assigned. These tables do not hold every clone; where another copy was compared, an unresolved V gene accounts for under half, and the others remain unexplained. The sample profile shows about 110,000 clones; around 90% of them were found once. The ten biggest clones cover roughly 7.6% of the sample. Input material: blood. The receptors here all came from a person between 18 and 75 years old in good health.

Turning to this clone: The identical CDR3 is also encoded by other nucleotide sequences in the sample. As DNA, the CDR3 is TGTGCCTGGAACCGGGACAGACTTTACGAGCAGTACTTC. Translated: CAWNRDRLYEQYF. The chain links TRBV30 to TRBJ2-7, with TRBD1 identical over 7 bases. Trimming cost V 4 bases and J 4 bases; bases outside gene matches: 7. Germline assignment: CDR1 GTSNPN and CDR2 SVGIG (reference sequence). The CDR3 length is 13 residues.

The gene calls are TRBV28 and TRBJ2-5, with D unresolved. CDR3 length: 13 residues. The germline V gene encodes CDR1 MDHEN and CDR2 SYDVKM. V lost 4 bases, J lost 4 bases, and 10 bases lay in between. In DNA form, the CDR3 reads TGTGCCAGCAGTTCTGCTGATCGAGAGACCCAGTACTTC. Translated: CASSSADRETQYF.

This clone was picked up one time. CDR3 nucleotides: TGTGCCAGCAGCCAAGAAGGAGTCTTATACGAGCAGTACTTC. Translation gives CASSQEGVLYEQYF. V gene TRBV14 combines with J gene TRBJ2-7; D gene unclear. CDR1 is SGHDN, CDR2 FVKESK, per germline. The CDR3 is 14 residues long. The V end lost 0 bases, the J end lost 4 bases, and 10 bases lay between the germline ends. Combining the CDR3 with reference TRBV14 and TRBJ2-7 gives the whole variable domain EAGVTQFPSHSVIEKGQTVTLRCDPISGHDNLYWYRRVMGKEIKFLLHFVKESKQDESGMPNNRFLAERTGGTYSTLKVQPAELEDSGVYFCASSQEGVLYEQYFGPGTRLTVT.

This chain connects TRBV4-2 to TRBJ1-1; D call uncertain. This CDR3 spans 15 amino acids. With 4 bases removed from V and 0 bases from J, the gap between germline ends came to 12 bases. CDR1 is LGHNA and CDR2 is YNFKEQ in the germline V gene. The CDR3, as DNA: TGTGCCAGCAGCCTGATGGCGACGGTGAACACTGAAGCTTTCTTT. Translating it yields CASSLMATVNTEAFF.

This clone occurred a few times. V usage is TRBV7-9 and J usage is TRBJ1-2; D uncertain. The CDR3 runs to 13 residues. Trimming removed 8 bases at V and 3 bases at J, with 13 bases between. Germline lookup yields CDR1 SEHNR and CDR2 FQNEAQ (reference sequence). The CDR3 loop is CASLPQRHYGYTF. CDR3 in DNA: TGTGCCAGCTTACCACAGAGACACTATGGCTACACCTTC.

The chain recombines TRBV18 with TRBJ1-1; D perhaps matches TRBD1 (5 bases). CDR3 length equals 14 residues. Germline V gene sequence: CDR1 KGHSH, CDR2 LQKENI. Trimming stripped 3 bases from V and 4 bases from J, with 12 bases between. This CDR3 reads CASSPGTGATEAFF. As DNA, the CDR3 is TGTGCCAGCTCACCGGGCACCGGGGCCACTGAAGCTTTCTTT.

The genes are TRBV6-5 and TRBJ1-4; no clear D gene. CDR1 and CDR2 (germline): MNHEY, SVGAGI. The CDR3 loop spans 14 amino acids. V lost 5 bases to trimming and J lost 3 bases, with 10 bases between them. The CDR3 sequence: CASSPRRANEKLFF. CDR3 DNA sequence: TGTGCCAGCAGTCCCCGTCGGGCTAATGAAAAACTGTTTTTT.

To note about this clone: The junction departs from the called germline gene at one end, perhaps through a read error. The chain is built from TRBV5-1 and TRBJ1-5; D call uncertain. The CDR3 totals 16 residues. Germline CDR1 reads SGHRS; CDR2 reads YFSETQ. The CDR3 protein is CASSFFRQSINQPQHF. CDR3 nucleotide sequence: TGTGCCAGCAGCTTCTTTAGGCAGAGCATCAATCAGCCCCAGCATTTT.

The V and J genes are TRBV18 and TRBJ1-1; 8 bases match TRBD1. The CDR3 totals 14 residues. The ends lost 6 bases at V and 3 bases at J; junction bases unmatched: 6. Germline V gene lookup returns CDR1 KGHSH and CDR2 LQKENI. CDR3 bases: TGTGCCAGCTCGCCCCCGGGACAGGACACTGAAGCTTTCTTT. This sequence encodes CASSPPGQDTEAFF.

The chain combines TRBV19 with TRBJ1-5; the match to TRBD1 covers 7 bases. The CDR3 sequence is 15 residues long. Germline V gives CDR1 LNHDA, CDR2 SQIVND (reference sequence). Trimming cost V 3 bases and J 5 bases; bases outside gene matches: 7. In nucleotides, the CDR3 is TGTGCCAGTAGTATCAATAACAGGGGCGATCAGCCCCAGCATTTT. Translated, it gives CASSINNRGDQPQHF.

The rearrangement joins TRBV21-1 to TRBJ2-7. TRBV21-1 is a recognized pseudogene. The CDR3 contains 17 residues. In nucleotides, the CDR3 is TGTGCCAGCAGCGAACCACCGGGCCCCAAACCCTCCTACGAGCAGTACTTC. Protein sequence: CASSEPPGPKPSYEQYF.

The chain recombines TRBV7-2 with TRBJ1-2; 9 positions match TRBD1. Germline CDR1 and CDR2: SGHTA and FQGNSA. This CDR3 region has 15 residues. V trimming: 7 bases; J trimming: 4 bases; junction bases outside the gene matches: 10. The CDR3 DNA is TGTGCCAGCAACCCCCTTAGACAGGGGGGCTATGGCTACACCTTC. Translation gives CASNPLRQGGYGYTF.

The chain couples TRBV18 to TRBJ2-1; weak D call: TRBD2 (5 bases). CDR3 length equals 15 residues. V lost 4 bases, J lost 6 bases, and 16 bases lay in between. Germline V lookup: CDR1 KGHSH, CDR2 LQKENI. Here the CDR3 reads CASSLTTDRGNEQFF. Here the CDR3 DNA reads TGTGCCAGCTCACTAACCACCGACCGGGGCAATGAGCAGTTCTTC.

CDR3 sequence (DNA): TGTGCCAGCACCAAAAGTGGCTCTGGGGCCAACGTCCTGACTTTC. Protein product: CASTKSGSGANVLTF. V gene TRBV9 combines with J gene TRBJ2-6; no firm D call. Germline CDR1 and CDR2: SGDLS and YYNGEE. Trimming pared 6 bases from V and 0 bases from J, leaving 10 bases between. This CDR3 region has 15 residues.

The V call is TRBV10-1, the J call TRBJ2-1; D unresolved. Germline V CDR1 and CDR2: WNHNN, SYGVQD (reference sequence). This CDR3 region has 16 residues. The V end lost 3 bases, the J end lost 5 bases, and 17 bases lay between the germline ends. The CDR3 here is CASSDMGGPTHNEQFF. CDR3 bases: TGCGCCAGCAGTGACATGGGTGGCCCCACTCACAATGAGCAGTTCTTC.

The chain is built from TRBV19 and TRBJ1-5, with a possible D match to TRBD1 (6 bases). Per germline, CDR1 LNHDA and CDR2 SQIVND (reference sequence). Deletions cut 3 bases from V and 1 base from J, with 13 bases between. This CDR3 has 16 residues. DNA for the CDR3: TGTGCCAGTAGTATGGGGGGGGCATGGAGCAATCAGCCCCAGCATTTT. Translation gives CASSMGGAWSNQPQHF.

The rearrangement uses TRBV2 and TRBJ1-5, with 10 bases that match TRBD1. The CDR3 length is 15 residues. From germline, CDR1 is SNHLY and CDR2 FYNNEI. The V segment lost 6 bases and the J segment 2 bases; nucleotides outside the gene matches: 4. The CDR3 here is CASRWGTGGNQPQHF. The CDR3 region has the DNA TGTGCCAGCAGGTGGGGGACAGGGGGCAATCAGCCCCAGCATTTT. Full variable domain (outside the CDR3, taken from reference TRBV2 and TRBJ1-5): EPEVTQTPSHQVTQMGQEVILRCVPISNHLYFYWYRQILGQKVEFLVSFYNNEISEKSEIFDDQFSVERPDGSNFTLKIRSTKLEDSAMYFCASRWGTGGNQPQHFGDGTRLSIL.

The CDR3 region has the DNA TGTGCCATCAGTGTGGAGCCTAATGAAAAACTGTTTTTT. Protein sequence: CAISVEPNEKLFF. The chain has TRBV10-3 and TRBJ1-4; D is uncertain. Trimming took off 4 bases at V and 3 bases at J, with 6 bases between the two ends. Germline-derived CDR1 and CDR2 are ENHRY and SYGVKD. The CDR3 totals 13 residues.

This chain joins TRBV14 and TRBJ2-7; 8 bases fit TRBD2. The CDR3 length is 18 residues. Trimming cost V 4 bases and J 3 bases; bases outside gene matches: 17. The germline V gene encodes CDR1 SGHDN and CDR2 FVKESK. CDR3: CASSPSGGTSVEGYEQYF. DNA of the CDR3: TGTGCCAGCAGCCCGTCAGGAGGGACTAGTGTCGAAGGCTACGAGCAGTACTTC.

The chain joins TRBV19 to TRBJ2-1; D might be TRBD2 (6 bases). This CDR3 comprises 19 residues. Germline lookup yields CDR1 LNHDA and CDR2 SQIVND (reference sequence). V was clipped by 3 bases and J by 0 bases, with 21 bases between them. In DNA form, the CDR3 reads TGTGCCAGTAGTATGAGAGGGTACGGGAGTTCGAGCTCCTACAATGAGCAGTTCTTC. It codes for CASSMRGYGSSSSYNEQFF.